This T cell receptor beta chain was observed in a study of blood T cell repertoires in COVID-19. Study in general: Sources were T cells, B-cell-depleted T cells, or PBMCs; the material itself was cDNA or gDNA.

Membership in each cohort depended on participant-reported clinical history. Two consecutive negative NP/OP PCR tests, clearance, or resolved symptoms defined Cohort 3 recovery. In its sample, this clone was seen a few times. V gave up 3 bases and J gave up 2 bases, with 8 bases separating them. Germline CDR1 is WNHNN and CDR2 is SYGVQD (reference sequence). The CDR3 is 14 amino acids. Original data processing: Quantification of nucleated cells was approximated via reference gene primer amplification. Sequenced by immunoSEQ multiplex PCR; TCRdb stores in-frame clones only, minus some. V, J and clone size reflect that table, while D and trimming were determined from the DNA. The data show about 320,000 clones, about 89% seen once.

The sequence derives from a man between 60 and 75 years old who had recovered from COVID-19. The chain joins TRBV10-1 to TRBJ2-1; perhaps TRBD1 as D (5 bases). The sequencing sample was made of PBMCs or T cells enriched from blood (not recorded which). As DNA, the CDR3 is TGCGCCAGCAGTGAATCAGGGACCTACAATGAGCAGTTCTTC. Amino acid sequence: CASSESGTYNEQFF.